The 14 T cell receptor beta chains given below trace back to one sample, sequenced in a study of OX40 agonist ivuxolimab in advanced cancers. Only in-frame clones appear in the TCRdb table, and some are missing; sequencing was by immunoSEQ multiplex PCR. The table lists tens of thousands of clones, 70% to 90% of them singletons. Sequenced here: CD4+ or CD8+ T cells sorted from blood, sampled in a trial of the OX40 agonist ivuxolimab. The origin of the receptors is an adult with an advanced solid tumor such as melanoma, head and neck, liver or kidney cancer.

CDR3 sequence (DNA): TGCGCCAGCAGCCAAGATTCCGGGACAGGGTGGGCCTACACCTTC. This sequence encodes CASSQDSGTGWAYTF. V and J are TRBV4-3 and TRBJ1-2, with 9 bases identical to TRBD1. Germline CDR1 reads LGHNA; CDR2 reads YSLEER. This CDR3 has 15 amino acids. V trimming: 0 bases; J trimming: 10 bases; junction bases outside the gene matches: 9.

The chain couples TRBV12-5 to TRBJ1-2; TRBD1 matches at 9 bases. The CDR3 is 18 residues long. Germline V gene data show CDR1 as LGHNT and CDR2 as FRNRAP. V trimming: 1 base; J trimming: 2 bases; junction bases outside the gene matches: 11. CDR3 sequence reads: CASGLGTTGGASNYGYTF. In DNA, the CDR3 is TGTGCTAGTGGTTTGGGTACTACAGGGGGCGCTTCCAACTATGGCTACACCTTC.

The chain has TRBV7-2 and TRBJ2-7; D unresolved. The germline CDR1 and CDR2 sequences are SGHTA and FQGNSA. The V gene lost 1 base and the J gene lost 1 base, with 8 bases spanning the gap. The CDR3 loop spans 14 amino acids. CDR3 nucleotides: TGTGCCAGCAGCTTAGTTCGGCAGTCCTACGAGCAGTACTTC. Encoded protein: CASSLVRQSYEQYF.

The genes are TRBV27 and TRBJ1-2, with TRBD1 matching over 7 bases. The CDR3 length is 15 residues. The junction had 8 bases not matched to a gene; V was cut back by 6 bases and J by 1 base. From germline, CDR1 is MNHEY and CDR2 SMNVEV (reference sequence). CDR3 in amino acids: CASRSLQGNNYGYTF. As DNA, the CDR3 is TGTGCCAGCAGGTCGCTACAGGGGAATAACTATGGCTACACCTTC.

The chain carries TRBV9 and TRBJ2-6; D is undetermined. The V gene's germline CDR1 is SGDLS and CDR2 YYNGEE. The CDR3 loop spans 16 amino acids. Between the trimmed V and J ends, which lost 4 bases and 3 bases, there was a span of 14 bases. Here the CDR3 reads CASSTSDGYGANVLTF. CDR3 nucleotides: TGTGCCAGCAGCACGAGCGACGGATATGGGGCCAACGTCCTGACTTTC.

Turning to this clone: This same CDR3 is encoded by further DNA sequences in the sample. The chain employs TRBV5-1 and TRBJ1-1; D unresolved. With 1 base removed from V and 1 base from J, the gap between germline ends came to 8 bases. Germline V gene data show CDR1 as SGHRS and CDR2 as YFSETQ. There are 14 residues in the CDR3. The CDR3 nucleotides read TGCGCCAGCAGCTTGCCAGGAGAGAACACTGAAGCTTTCTTT. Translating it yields CASSLPGENTEAFF.

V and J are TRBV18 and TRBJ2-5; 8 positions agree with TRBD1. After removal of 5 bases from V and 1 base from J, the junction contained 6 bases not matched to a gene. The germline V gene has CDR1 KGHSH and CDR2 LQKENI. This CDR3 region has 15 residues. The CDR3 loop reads CASSASDRGQETQYF. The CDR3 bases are TGTGCCAGCTCAGCCTCCGACAGGGGCCAAGAGACCCAGTACTTC.

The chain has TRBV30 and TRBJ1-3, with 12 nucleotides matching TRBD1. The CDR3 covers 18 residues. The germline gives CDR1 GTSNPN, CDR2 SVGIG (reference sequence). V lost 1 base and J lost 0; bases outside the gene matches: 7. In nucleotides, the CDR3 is TGTGCCTGGAGTGACGGGACAGGGGGCCCTTTCTCTGGAAACACCATATATTTT. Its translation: CAWSDGTGGPFSGNTIYF.

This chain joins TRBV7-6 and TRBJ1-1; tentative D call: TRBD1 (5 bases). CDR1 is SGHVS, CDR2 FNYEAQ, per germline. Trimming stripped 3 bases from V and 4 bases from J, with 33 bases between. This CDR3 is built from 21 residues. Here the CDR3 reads CASSLGPRSGAFLRRSTEAFF. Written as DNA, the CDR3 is TGTGCCAGCAGCTTGGGGCCCCGGTCTGGAGCCTTCCTGAGGCGGAGCACTGAAGCTTTCTTT.

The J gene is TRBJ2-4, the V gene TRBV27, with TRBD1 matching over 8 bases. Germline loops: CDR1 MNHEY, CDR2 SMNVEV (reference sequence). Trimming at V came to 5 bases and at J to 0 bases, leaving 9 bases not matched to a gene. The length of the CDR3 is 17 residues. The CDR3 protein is CASSPGQGGVAKNIQYF. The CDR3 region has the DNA TGTGCCAGCAGTCCCGGACAGGGAGGAGTAGCCAAAAACATTCAGTACTTC.

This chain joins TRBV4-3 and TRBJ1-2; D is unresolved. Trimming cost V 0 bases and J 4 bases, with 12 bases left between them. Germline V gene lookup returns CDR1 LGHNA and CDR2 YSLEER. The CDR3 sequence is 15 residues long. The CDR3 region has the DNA TGCGCCAGCAGCCAAGATAGGAGCAGAGCCTATGGCTACACCTTC. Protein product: CASSQDRSRAYGYTF.

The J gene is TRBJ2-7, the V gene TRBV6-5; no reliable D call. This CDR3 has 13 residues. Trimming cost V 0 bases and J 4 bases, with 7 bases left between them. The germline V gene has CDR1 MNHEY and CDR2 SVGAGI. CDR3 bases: TGTGCCAGCAGTTACTCGATTTCGTACGAGCAGTACTTC. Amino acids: CASSYSISYEQYF.

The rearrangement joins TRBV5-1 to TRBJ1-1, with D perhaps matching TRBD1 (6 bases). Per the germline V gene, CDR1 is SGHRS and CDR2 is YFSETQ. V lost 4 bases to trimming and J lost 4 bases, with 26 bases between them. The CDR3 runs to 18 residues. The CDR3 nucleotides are TGCGCCAGCAGCCTTTCTTATACTCCGGGACACGCGGCCACTGAAGCTTTCTTT. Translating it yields CASSLSYTPGHAATEAFF. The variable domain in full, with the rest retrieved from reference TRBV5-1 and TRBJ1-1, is KAGVTQTPRYLIKTRGQQVTLSCSPISGHRSVSWYQQTPGQGLQFLFEYFSETQRNKGNFPGRFSGRQFSNSRSEMNVSTLELGDSALYLCASSLSYTPGHAATEAFFGQGTRLTVV.

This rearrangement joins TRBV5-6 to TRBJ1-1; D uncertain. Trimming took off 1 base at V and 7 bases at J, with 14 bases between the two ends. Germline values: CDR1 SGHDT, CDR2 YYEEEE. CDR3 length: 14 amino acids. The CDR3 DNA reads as TGTGCCAGCAGCTTGACGGAGGGAGGGCTTGAAGCTTTCTTT. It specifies CASSLTEGGLEAFF. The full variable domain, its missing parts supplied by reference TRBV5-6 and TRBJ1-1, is DAGVTQSPTHLIKTRGQQVTLRCSPKSGHDTVSWYQQALGQGPQFIFQYYEEEERQRGNFPDRFSGHQFPNYSSELNVNALLLGDSALYLCASSLTEGGLEAFFGQGTRLTVV.